Given below is one TCR beta chain in context. What this receptor recognizes is not known. Base qualities are not recorded, but no much larger clone differs from it by a single base. The record originates from a study of blood T cell repertoires in COVID-19 (TCRdb year 2020). In the study overall: Samples covering the acute and convalescent phases of COVID-19 were provided by collaborators in the United States, Italy and Spain. The samples were drawn from two sources: the first 160 participants of the ongoing ImmuneRACE study, and about 1,300 subjects contributed by 6 global collaborators. Deeply sampled blood TCRbeta repertoires from subjects exposed to, actively infected with, or recovered from COVID-19 were included in the dataset. The prospective study material was composed of cDNA or gDNA derived from T cells, B-cell-depleted T cells, or PBMCs. The repertoires were made available in a free public database intended to serve as a resource for research on the immune response to SARS-CoV-2. A de-identified subject ID, COVID-19 status, age in years and sex were almost always included in the sample metadata. Where available, HLA class I and class II types were taken from metadata supplied by the sample provider and were not determined by assay-based typing. General study outcomes and caveats: The quantity of clinical and demographic metadata differed by source and by participant and was supplied without curation.

TCRbeta CDR3 regions were amplified from genomic DNA by means of the immunoSEQ Assay, a bias-controlled multiplex PCR. Per the original workflow: The number of nucleated cells in each sample was estimated from the amplification of reference gene primers within the assay. Sequence reads were collapsed and filtered to measure the absolute abundance of every unique TCRbeta CDR3 rearrangement. Productive Simpson clonality was computed per sample as the square root of Simpson's diversity index over productive rearrangements. TCRdb's version of the immuneACCESS table is confined to in-frame rearrangements and falls short of the full clone set. An unresolved V gene accounts for under half of the shortfall where checked; the remainder is of unknown origin. Clone size and V and J calls were adopted from that table, with D and trimming inferred from the DNA. In all, the sample holds 150,000 to 200,000 clones, and under 85% of those were seen once. The ten top clones hold around 2.7% of the sample.

Between the V and J ends, shortened by 0 bases and 2 bases respectively, the junction contains 10 bases. The CDR3 runs 15 amino acids, cysteine and phenylalanine included. Of the read, only the CDR3 DNA is kept; its 45 bases are in frame from base 1. In the germline V gene, CDR1 corresponds to SGHAT and CDR2 to FQNNGV. Collaborating institutions collected whole blood in K2EDTA tubes following their own protocols. For TCRbeta analysis, collaborators shipped samples as frozen whole blood, isolated PBMCs, or DNA extracted from either of those sample types. Sequencing was done on a sample of peripheral blood. The origin of this receptor is a man aged 70 or older with acute or convalescent COVID-19. Rearrangement joined TRBV11-2 to TRBJ2-5; no D gene can be assigned with confidence. The CDR3 corresponds to CASSLEGSRQETQYF. DNA sequence: TGTGCCAGCAGCTTAGAGGGTTCTAGACAAGAGACCCAGTACTTC.